This passage covers 8 T cell receptor beta chains from one sample sequenced in a study of T cell responses to AZD1222 COVID-19 vaccine. Some clones are missing from TCRdb's copy, which holds only in-frame ones; the method was immunoSEQ multiplex PCR. The sample consists of roughly 120,000 clones, 70% to 90% of them appearing once. This sample comprised peripheral blood, obtained on day 0 of AZD1222 vaccination. Receptor source: an adult in good health.

This sequence joins TRBV6-5 and TRBJ2-1; 8 bases are shared with TRBD1. Germline V gives CDR1 MNHEY, CDR2 SVGAGI. This CDR3 is 16 amino acids long. V lost 0 bases and J lost 2; bases outside the gene matches: 3. The CDR3 protein is CASSYSIQGAYNEQFF. CDR3 in DNA: TGTGCCAGCAGTTACTCGATACAGGGGGCCTACAATGAGCAGTTCTTC.

This clone was recorded a few times. V usage is TRBV3-1 (or the pseudogene TRBV3-2) and J usage is TRBJ2-2; 10 nucleotides line up with TRBD2. The germline gives CDR1 LGHDT, CDR2 YNNKEL (reference sequence). The V segment lost 0 bases and the J segment 7 bases; nucleotides outside the gene matches: 8. This CDR3 is built from 17 residues. CDR3 sequence (DNA): TGTGCCAGCAGCCAAGAAAGGCTAGCGGGGGTTAGCGGGGAGCTGTTTTTT. Encoded protein: CASSQERLAGVSGELFF.

The V and J genes are TRBV4-1 and TRBJ2-1; 9 positions match TRBD1. V lost 1 base, J lost 7 bases, and 5 bases stayed unmatched. The germline gives CDR1 MGHRA, CDR2 YSYEKL. This CDR3 has 15 residues. The CDR3 DNA reads TGCGCCAGCAGCCAAGGAGGACAGGGGAGGAATGAGCAGTTCTTC. Its translation: CASSQGGQGRNEQFF.

The chain combines TRBV4-1 with TRBJ2-3; a possible D gene is TRBD1 (5 bases). Trimming removed 1 base at V and 4 bases at J, with 12 bases between. Germline V gene data show CDR1 as MGHRA and CDR2 as YSYEKL. The CDR3 spans 15 residues. CDR3 DNA: TGCGCCAGCAGCCAAGCGGGTCCAGGGTCAGATACGCAGTATTTT. Amino acid sequence: CASSQAGPGSDTQYF.

This clone has only one observation. The chain is built from TRBV13 and TRBJ2-3; TRBD1 aligns across 7 bases. The germline gives CDR1 PRHDT, CDR2 FYEKMQ (reference sequence). V gave up 3 bases and J gave up 2 bases; unmatched junction bases: 8. The CDR3 extends over 16 amino acids. The CDR3 nucleotides are TGTGCCAGCAGCTTCCGGGACAGCTATCCCACAGATACGCAGTATTTT. Translation gives CASSFRDSYPTDTQYF.

The rearrangement joins TRBV6-5 to TRBJ1-4, with 7 nucleotides matching TRBD1. This CDR3 contains 15 residues. Trimming removed 2 bases from V and 3 bases from J; junction bases left unmatched: 3. The germline V gene encodes CDR1 MNHEY and CDR2 SVGAGI. The CDR3 region has the DNA TGTGCCAGCAGTTACGGGACAGCCTCTAATGAAAAACTGTTTTTT. Translation: CASSYGTASNEKLFF.

This clone has only a few counts. V usage is TRBV11-2 and J usage is TRBJ2-5; 10 positions match TRBD1. The V segment lost 5 bases and the J segment 5 bases; nucleotides outside the gene matches: 2. The CDR3 length is 13 residues. The germline V gene has CDR1 SGHAT and CDR2 FQNNGV. This CDR3 reads CASSPGQGETQYF. The CDR3 DNA follows: TGTGCCAGCAGCCCGGGACAGGGGGAGACCCAGTACTTC.

The chain combines TRBV7-9 with TRBJ2-7; D uncertain. The CDR3 consists of 12 residues. Germline loops: CDR1 SEHNR, CDR2 FQNEAQ (reference sequence). Between the trimmed V and J ends, which lost 5 bases and 3 bases, there was a span of 8 bases. The CDR3 DNA is TGTGCCAGCAGCCCCGACCGCTACGAGCAGTACTTC. Translation: CASSPDRYEQYF.